One T cell receptor (beta chain) is described in this entry. From germline, CDR1 is SGHDT and CDR2 YYEEEE. This CDR3 comprises 12 residues. Between the trimmed V and J ends, which lost 4 bases and 8 bases, there was a span of 10 bases. The assay was immunoSEQ multiplex PCR, and TCRdb's table has in-frame clones only and misses some. The table lists about 52,000 clones, around 94% of them singletons. The data were taken from a study of T cell changes during pregnancy in multiple sclerosis. V gene TRBV5-6 combines with J gene TRBJ2-1; D unclear. The sequence was collected from a female donor with multiple sclerosis, enrolled in a pregnancy study. The sequencing here drew on CD4+ T cells from peripheral blood mononuclear cells, taken in the third trimester of pregnancy. The CDR3 nucleotides read TGTGCCAGCAGCCAGACAATTTATGAGCAGTTCTTC. This codes for CASSQTIYEQFF.